These T cell receptor beta chains were read from a single sample in a study of beta chain features in type 1 diabetes. The table came from immunoSEQ multiplex PCR; TCRdb's copy has only in-frame clones and leaves some out. In the table there are 300,000 to 350,000 clones, 6.5% to 10% of which are singletons. Sequencing was carried out using central memory CD4+ T cells from blood. The receptors stem from a woman aged 18-29 years in good health. The CDR3 runs from the conserved cysteine through the conserved F or W. A D gene is named only where the DNA matches it firmly. Only some rows state a clone size, as once, few, many or a class for expanded clones.

TRBJ1-5,.,15,TRBV4-2,.,CASSQVGQTDQPQHF,TGTGCCAGCAGCCAAGTAGGGCAGACTGATCAGCCCCAGCATTTT
TRBJ2-7,few,13,TRBV7-2,TRBD2,CASSLDLAGEQYF,TGTGCCAGCAGCTTAGACCTAGCGGGCGAGCAGTACTTC
TRBJ2-5,.,15,TRBV19,TRBD2,CASSTETSGQETQYF,TGTGCCAGTAGTACCGAGACTAGCGGACAAGAGACCCAGTACTTC
TRBJ2-1,many,15,TRBV6-5,TRBD2,CASTLSSGSPNEQFF,TGTGCCAGCACCCTCTCTAGCGGGTCTCCCAATGAGCAGTTCTTC
TRBJ2-3,few,15,TRBV4-2,.,CASSQAGRGLDTQYF,TGTGCCAGCAGCCAAGCGGGAAGGGGCCTAGATACGCAGTATTTT
TRBJ2-4,few,13,TRBV28,.,CASSLSSRNIQYF,TGTGCCAGCAGTTTGTCTTCTCGGAACATTCAGTACTTC
TRBJ2-5,few,11,TRBV27,.,CASSLEETQYF,TGTGCCAGCAGTTTAGAAGAGACCCAGTACTTC
TRBJ2-3,few,14,TRBV12-5,.,CASGLGGGADTQYF,TGTGCTAGTGGTTTGGGTGGCGGGGCAGATACGCAGTATTTT
TRBJ1-5,.,14,TRBV4-3,.,CASSQAPVRQPQHF,TGCGCCAGCAGCCAAGCCCCTGTGAGGCAGCCCCAGCATTTT
TRBJ2-1,few,15,TRBV5-4,TRBD2,CASSYRLAGEGKQFF,TGTGCCAGCAGTTACCGACTAGCGGGAGAGGGTAAGCAGTTCTTC
TRBJ2-3,few,17,TRBV23-1,TRBD2,CASSQVVLAGQRDTQYF,TGCGCCAGCAGTCAAGTGGTCCTAGCGGGCCAGCGAGATACGCAGTATTTT
TRBJ1-2,few,13,TRBV7-3,.,CASSTRQERGYTF,TGTGCCAGCAGCACTCGACAGGAACGAGGCTACACCTTC
TRBJ2-3,.,14,TRBV15,.,CATSRGQGTDTQYF,TGTGCCACCAGCAGAGGACAGGGCACAGATACGCAGTATTTT
TRBJ2-7,.,11,TRBV2,.,CASSVAYEQYF,TGTGCCAGTTCGGTCGCCTACGAGCAGTACTTC
TRBJ2-7,.,12,TRBV7-8,.,CASSASGYEQYF,TGTGCCAGCAGCGCCAGCGGCTACGAGCAGTACTTC
TRBJ2-1,many,15,TRBV7-3,.,CASSLNGLSYNEQFF,TGTGCCAGCAGCTTAAATGGGCTGTCCTACAATGAGCAGTTCTTC
TRBJ1-2,few,13,TRBV5-4,.,CASSLVGAYGYTF,TGTGCCAGCAGCTTAGTAGGGGCTTATGGCTACACCTTC
TRBJ2-1,.,13,TRBV28,TRBD2,CASMVAGYNEQFF,TGTGCCAGCATGGTAGCGGGTTACAATGAGCAGTTCTTC
TRBJ2-6,few,15,TRBV19,.,CASKGGNSGANVLTF,TGTGCCAGTAAGGGGGGAAACTCTGGGGCCAACGTCCTGACTTTC
TRBJ2-2,.,19,TRBV9,TRBD2,CASSAPRLGLAGGAGELFF,TGTGCCAGCAGCGCTCCCCGCCTGGGACTAGCGGGAGGGGCCGGGGAGCTGTTTTTT
TRBJ1-5,few,14,TRBV27,.,CASSQGPQDQPQHF,TGTGCCAGCAGCCAAGGGCCCCAAGATCAGCCCCAGCATTTT
TRBJ2-3,few,17,TRBV9,TRBD2,CASSPGASGSRADTQYF,TGTGCCAGCAGCCCCGGGGCTAGCGGGAGTCGGGCAGATACGCAGTATTTT
TRBJ2-3,.,17,TRBV5-1,TRBD2,CASSPGTSGVSTDTQYF,TGCGCCAGCAGCCCCGGGACTAGCGGGGTTAGCACAGATACGCAGTATTTT
TRBJ2-1,.,14,TRBV6-5,TRBD2,CASSDGAGLGEQFF,TGTGCCAGCAGTGACGGAGCGGGATTGGGTGAGCAGTTCTTC
TRBJ2-1,once,15,TRBV7-2,TRBD2,CASRQTGGSYNEQFF,TGTGCCAGCAGGCAGACGGGGGGCTCCTACAATGAGCAGTTCTTC